This T cell receptor beta chain derives from a study of identical twins' blood T cells. Findings of the study overall: Each donor's most abundant TCRbeta clonotypes shared more CDR3 sequences with her twin than unrelated donors.

Trimming removed 4 bases at V and 5 bases at J, with 20 bases between. There are 16 residues in the CDR3. This clonotype was seen ten or more times. Its antigen is undetermined. TCRdb reprocessed the 5' RACE reads via MiXCR and lists one record per CDR3 protein. The table includes fewer than 450,000 distinct CDR3 sequences, roughly 28% detected once. Three pairs of healthy female monozygous twins were the donors. This receptor was obtained from a woman aged 18 to 55 in good health. The sequenced sample consisted of PBMCs. The V gene is TRBV12-3 or TRBV12-4, the J gene TRBJ1-1; D unresolved. The chain's CDR3 is CASSYLLRTPETEAFF. In nucleotides, the CDR3 is TGTGCCAGCAGTTACCTCCTAAGGACCCCGGAAACTGAAGCTTTCTTT.